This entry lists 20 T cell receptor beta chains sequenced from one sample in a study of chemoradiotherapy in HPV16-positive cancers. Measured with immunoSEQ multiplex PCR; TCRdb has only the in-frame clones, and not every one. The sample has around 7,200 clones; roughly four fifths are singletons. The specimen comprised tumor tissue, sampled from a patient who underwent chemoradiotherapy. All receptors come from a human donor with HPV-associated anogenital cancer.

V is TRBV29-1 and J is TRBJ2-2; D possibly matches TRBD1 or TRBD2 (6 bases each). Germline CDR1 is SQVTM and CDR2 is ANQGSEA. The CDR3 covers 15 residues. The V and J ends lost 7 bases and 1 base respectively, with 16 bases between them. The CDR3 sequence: CSALEAGQNTGELFF. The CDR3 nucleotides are TGCAGCGCTCTGGAGGCGGGACAGAACACCGGGGAGCTGTTTTTT.

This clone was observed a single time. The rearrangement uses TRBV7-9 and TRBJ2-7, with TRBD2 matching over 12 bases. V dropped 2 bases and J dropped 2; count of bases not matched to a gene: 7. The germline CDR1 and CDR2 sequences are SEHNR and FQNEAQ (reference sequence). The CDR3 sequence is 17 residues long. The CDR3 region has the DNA TGTGCCAGCAGCTTAAATGCTCTAGCGGGGGGGACCTACGAGCAGTACTTC. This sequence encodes CASSLNALAGGTYEQYF.

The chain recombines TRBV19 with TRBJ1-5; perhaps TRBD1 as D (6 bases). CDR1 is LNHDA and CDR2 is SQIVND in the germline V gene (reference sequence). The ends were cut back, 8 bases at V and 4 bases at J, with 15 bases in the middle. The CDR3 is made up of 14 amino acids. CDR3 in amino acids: CASSWGPGNQPQHF. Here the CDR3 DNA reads TGTGCCAGTTCCTGGGGGCCTGGGAATCAGCCCCAGCATTTT.

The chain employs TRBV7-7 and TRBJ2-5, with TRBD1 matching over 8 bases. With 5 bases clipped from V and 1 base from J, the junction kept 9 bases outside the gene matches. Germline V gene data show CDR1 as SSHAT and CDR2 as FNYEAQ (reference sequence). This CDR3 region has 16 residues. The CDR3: CASSPGQAAFQETQYF. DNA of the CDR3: TGTGCCAGCAGCCCGGGACAGGCAGCTTTCCAAGAGACCCAGTACTTC. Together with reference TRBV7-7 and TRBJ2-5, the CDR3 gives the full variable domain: GAGVSQSPRYKVTKRGQDVTLRCDPISSHATLYWYQQALGQGPEFLTYFNYEAQPDKSGLPSDRFSAERPEGSISTLTIQRTEQRDSAMYRCASSPGQAAFQETQYFGPGTRLLVL.

The CDR3 protein is CASSSAGDTEAFF. The CDR3 nucleotides read TGTGCCAGCAGCTCCGCAGGGGACACTGAAGCTTTCTTT. The rearrangement joins TRBV7-6 to TRBJ1-1, with TRBD1 as a possible D gene (6 bases). Looked up from germline, CDR1 is SGHVS and CDR2 is FNYEAQ. Trimming pared 4 bases from V and 3 bases from J, leaving 9 bases between. This CDR3 is built from 13 residues.

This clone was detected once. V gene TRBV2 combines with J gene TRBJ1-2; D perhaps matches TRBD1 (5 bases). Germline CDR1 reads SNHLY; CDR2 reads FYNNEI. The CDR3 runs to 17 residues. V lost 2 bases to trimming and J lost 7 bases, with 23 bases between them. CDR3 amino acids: CASSEYYSPAGYGGYTF. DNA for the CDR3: TGTGCCAGCAGTGAATATTACTCCCCCGCAGGGTACGGTGGCTACACCTTC.

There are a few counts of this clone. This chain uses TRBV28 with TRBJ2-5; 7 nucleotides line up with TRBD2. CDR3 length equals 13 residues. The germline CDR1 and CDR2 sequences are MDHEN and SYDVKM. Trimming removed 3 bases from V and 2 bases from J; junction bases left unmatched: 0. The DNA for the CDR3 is TGTGCCAGCAGTTTGGGGGGGCAAGAGACCCAGTACTTC. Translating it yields CASSLGGQETQYF.

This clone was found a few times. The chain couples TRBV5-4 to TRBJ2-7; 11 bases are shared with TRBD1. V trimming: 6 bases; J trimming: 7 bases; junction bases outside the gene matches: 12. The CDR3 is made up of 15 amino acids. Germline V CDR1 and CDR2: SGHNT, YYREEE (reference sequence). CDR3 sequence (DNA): TGTGCCAGCACCCTAGGAGGACAGGGGGCGCGGGAGCAGTACTTC. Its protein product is CASTLGGQGAREQYF.

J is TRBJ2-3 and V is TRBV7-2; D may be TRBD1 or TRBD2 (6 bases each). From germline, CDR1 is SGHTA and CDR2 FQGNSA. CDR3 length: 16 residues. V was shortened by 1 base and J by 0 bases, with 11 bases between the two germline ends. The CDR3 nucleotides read TGTGCCAGCAGCTTAGGGGGGGACAAAAGCACAGATACGCAGTATTTT. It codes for CASSLGGDKSTDTQYF.

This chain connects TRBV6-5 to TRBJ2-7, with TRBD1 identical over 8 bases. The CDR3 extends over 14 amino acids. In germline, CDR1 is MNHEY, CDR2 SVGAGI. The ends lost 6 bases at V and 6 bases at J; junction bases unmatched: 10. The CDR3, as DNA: TGTGCCAGCAGCTCCTCGGACAGGGCGGGCGAGCAGTACTTC. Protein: CASSSSDRAGEQYF.

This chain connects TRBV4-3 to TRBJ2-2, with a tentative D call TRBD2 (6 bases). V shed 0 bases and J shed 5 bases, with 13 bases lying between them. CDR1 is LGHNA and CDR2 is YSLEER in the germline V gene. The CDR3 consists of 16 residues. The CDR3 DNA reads TGCGCCAGCAGCCAAGATTGGCAGGGAGGAACCGGGGAGCTGTTTTTT. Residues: CASSQDWQGGTGELFF.

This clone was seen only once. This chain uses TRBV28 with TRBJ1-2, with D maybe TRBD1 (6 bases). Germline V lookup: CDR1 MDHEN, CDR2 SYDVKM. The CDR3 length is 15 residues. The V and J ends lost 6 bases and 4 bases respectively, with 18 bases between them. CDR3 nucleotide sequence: TGTGCCAGCAGCGATGGACAGAGCAATTTCTATGGCTACACCTTC. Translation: CASSDGQSNFYGYTF.

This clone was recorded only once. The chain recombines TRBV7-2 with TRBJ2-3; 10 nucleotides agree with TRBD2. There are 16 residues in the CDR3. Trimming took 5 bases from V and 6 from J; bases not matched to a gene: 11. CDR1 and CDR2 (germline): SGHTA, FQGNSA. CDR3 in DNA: TGTGCCAGCAGCGTCTTAGCGGGGGGTTTTTCCGATACGCAGTATTTT. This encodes CASSVLAGGFSDTQYF.

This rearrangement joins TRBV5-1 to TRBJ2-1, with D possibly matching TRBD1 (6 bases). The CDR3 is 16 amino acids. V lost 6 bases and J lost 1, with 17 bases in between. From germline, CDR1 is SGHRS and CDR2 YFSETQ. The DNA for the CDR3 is TGCGCCAGCAAGAGGGGCCTAGGGGGATCCTACAATGAGCAGTTCTTC. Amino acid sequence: CASKRGLGGSYNEQFF.

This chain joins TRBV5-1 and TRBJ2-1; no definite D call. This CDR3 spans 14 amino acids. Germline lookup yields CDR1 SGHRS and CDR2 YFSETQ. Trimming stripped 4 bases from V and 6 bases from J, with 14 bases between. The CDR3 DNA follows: TGCGCCAGCAGCCCGCAACAGACCCCCAATGAGCAGTTCTTC. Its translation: CASSPQQTPNEQFF.

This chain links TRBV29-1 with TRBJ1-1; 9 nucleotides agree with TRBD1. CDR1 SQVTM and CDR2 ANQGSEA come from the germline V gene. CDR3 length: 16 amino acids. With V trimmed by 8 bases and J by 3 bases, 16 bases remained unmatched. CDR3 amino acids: CSYKPGQGIGDTEAFF. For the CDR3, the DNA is TGCAGCTACAAACCGGGACAGGGAATAGGGGACACTGAAGCTTTCTTT.

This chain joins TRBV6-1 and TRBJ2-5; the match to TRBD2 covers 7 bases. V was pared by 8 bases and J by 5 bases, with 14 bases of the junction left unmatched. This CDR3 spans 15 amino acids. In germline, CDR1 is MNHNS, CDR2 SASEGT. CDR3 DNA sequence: TGTGCCAGCCGACGAGACAGCGGGACTCGGGAGACCCAGTACTTC. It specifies CASRRDSGTRETQYF.

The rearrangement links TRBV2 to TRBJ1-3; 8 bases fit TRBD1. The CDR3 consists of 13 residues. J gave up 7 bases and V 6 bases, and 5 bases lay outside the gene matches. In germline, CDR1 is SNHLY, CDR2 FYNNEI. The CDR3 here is CASRGQATNTIYF. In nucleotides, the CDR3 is TGTGCCAGCAGGGGACAGGCAACTAACACCATATATTTT.

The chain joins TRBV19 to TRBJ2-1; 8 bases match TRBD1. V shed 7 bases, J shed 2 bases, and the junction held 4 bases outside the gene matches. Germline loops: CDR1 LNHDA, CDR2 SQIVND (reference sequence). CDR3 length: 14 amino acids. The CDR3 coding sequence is TGTGCCAGTAAAGAACAGGGGGCCTACAATGAGCAGTTCTTC. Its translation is CASKEQGAYNEQFF. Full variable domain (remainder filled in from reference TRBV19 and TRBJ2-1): DGGITQSPKYLFRKEGQNVTLSCEQNLNHDAMYWYRQDPGQGLRLIYYSQIVNDFQKGDIAEGYSVSREKKESFPLTVTSAQKNPTAFYLCASKEQGAYNEQFFGPGTRLTVL.

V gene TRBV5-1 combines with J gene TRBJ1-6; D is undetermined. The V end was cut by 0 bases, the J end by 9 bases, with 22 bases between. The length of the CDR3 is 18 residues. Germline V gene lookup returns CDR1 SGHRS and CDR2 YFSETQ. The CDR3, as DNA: TGCGCCAGCAGCTTGGATCGGGGTTGGCAAGGAGTAGGTTCACCCCTCCACTTT. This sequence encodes CASSLDRGWQGVGSPLHF.